Listed below are T cell receptor beta chains from one sample, sequenced in a study of T cell responses to AZD1222 COVID-19 vaccine. Clones were read by immunoSEQ multiplex PCR, and TCRdb kept only the in-frame ones, dropping some. The data contain roughly 67,000 clones, about 89% of them singletons. Sequenced here: peripheral blood, sampled 28 days after the second AZD1222 dose. These receptors originate from an adult who received the AZD1222 COVID-19 vaccine. Each CDR3 is given with its conserved first and last residue. A D gene is named only where the DNA matches it firmly. Some rows have no size entry. The others give once, few or many, or a class for an expanded clone.

CDR3aa	CDR3nt	v_gene	d_gene	j_gene	abundance
CASSPPAQETQYF	TGTGCCAGCTCGCCGCCTGCTCAAGAGACCCAGTACTTC	TRBV18	NA	TRBJ2-5	NA
CASSLVAEQFF	TGTGCCAGCAGCTTGGTAGCGGAACAATTCTTC	TRBV5-4	NA	TRBJ2-1	NA
CASSPRDVPNTIYF	TGTGCCAGCTCACCACGGGACGTCCCTAACACCATATATTTT	TRBV18	NA	TRBJ1-3	NA
CASSLRDEQYF	TGTGCCAGCAGTCTCCGAGACGAGCAGTACTTC	TRBV11-3	NA	TRBJ2-7	NA
CAISESVRRNTGELFF	TGTGCCATCAGTGAGTCGGTTCGGAGGAACACCGGGGAGCTGTTTTTT	TRBV10-3	NA	TRBJ2-2	NA
CASSEEVEQRSPLHF	TGTGCCAGCAGTGAAGAAGTCGAACAGCGGTCACCCCTCCACTTT	TRBV6-1	NA	TRBJ1-6	NA
CASSRSGTSGTGELFF	TGTGCCAGCAGCCGTAGCGGGACTAGCGGCACCGGGGAGCTGTTTTTT	TRBV9	TRBD2	TRBJ2-2	few
CASSPDRPNTEAFF	TGCGCCAGCAGCCCTGACAGGCCCAACACTGAAGCTTTCTTT	TRBV5-1	NA	TRBJ1-1	NA
CASRAGTGNTGELFF	TGTGCCAGCAGGGCCGGGACAGGGAACACCGGGGAGCTGTTTTTT	TRBV5-4	TRBD1	TRBJ2-2	NA
CASSQQRMNTEAFF	TGTGCCAGCAGCCAACAGAGGATGAACACTGAAGCTTTCTTT	TRBV11-2	NA	TRBJ1-1	NA
CASSQVLDGHGYTF	TGTGCCAGCAGCCAAGTCCTGGACGGGCATGGCTACACCTTC	TRBV3-1/TRBV3-2	NA	TRBJ1-2	NA
CASSLSPGDTQYF	TGTGCCAGCAGCCTGAGCCCAGGCGATACGCAGTATTTT	TRBV9	NA	TRBJ2-3	NA
CARSLERLAGASGELFF	TGTGCCAGAAGCTTGGAGAGACTAGCGGGAGCGTCCGGGGAGCTGTTTTTT	TRBV5-3	TRBD2	TRBJ2-2	NA
CASSQGGYNEQFF	TGTGCCAGCAGCCAAGGAGGCTACAATGAGCAGTTCTTC	TRBV14	NA	TRBJ2-1	NA
CASSRRVRNTEAFF	TGTGCCAGCAGTCGGCGCGTCAGGAACACTGAAGCTTTCTTT	TRBV28	NA	TRBJ1-1	NA
CSVPRGHSRDIQYF	TGCAGCGTGCCCAGGGGACACTCGCGGGACATTCAGTACTTC	TRBV29-1	NA	TRBJ2-4	NA
CASSYEGTISYEQYF	TGTGCCAGCAGTTACGAGGGGACTATCTCCTACGAGCAGTACTTC	TRBV6-5	TRBD2	TRBJ2-7	NA
CASSPEGGVSYEQYF	TGTGCCAGCAGCCCAGAAGGCGGGGTCTCCTACGAGCAGTACTTC	TRBV7-9	NA	TRBJ2-7	NA
CASSVGAGTEAFF	TGTGCCAGCAGTGTTGGGGCCGGCACTGAAGCTTTCTTT	TRBV2	NA	TRBJ1-1	few
CASSLGTGTMGNQPQHF	TGTGCCAGCAGCTTAGGTACCGGGACAATGGGCAATCAGCCCCAGCATTTT	TRBV11-2	NA	TRBJ1-5	NA
CASSTRDSTYEQYF	TGTGCCAGCTCAACCCGGGACAGTACCTACGAGCAGTACTTC	TRBV18	TRBD1	TRBJ2-7	NA
CASSLGGQGLYSNQPQHF	TGTGCCAGCAGTTTGGGGGGACAGGGACTCTATAGCAATCAGCCCCAGCATTTT	TRBV28	TRBD1	TRBJ1-5	few
CASSVGLAGGGGWNEQFF	TGTGCCAGCAGCGTAGGTTTAGCGGGAGGAGGGGGTTGGAATGAGCAGTTCTTC	TRBV9	TRBD2	TRBJ2-1	few
CASSAGELNTEAFF	TGTGCCAGCAGTGCGGGGGAACTGAACACTGAAGCTTTCTTT	TRBV2	NA	TRBJ1-1	once
CASSLGPHSSGYTF	TGTGCCAGCAGCTTAGGGCCCCACTCCTCTGGCTACACCTTC	TRBV7-9	NA	TRBJ1-2	once
CASSLYGGSGYEQYF	TGTGCCAGCAGCTTGTACGGGGGCTCTGGCTACGAGCAGTACTTC	TRBV5-5	NA	TRBJ2-7	NA
CASSLGQGLETQYF	TGTGCCAGCTCACTCGGACAGGGCCTGGAGACCCAGTACTTC	TRBV18	TRBD1	TRBJ2-5	NA
CASSLGEVSEQYF	TGTGCCAGCAGCTTAGGGGAGGTTAGCGAGCAGTACTTC	TRBV11-2	NA	TRBJ2-7	NA
CASSKDLRTYEQYF	TGTGCCAGCAGTAAGGACCTTCGGACCTACGAGCAGTACTTC	TRBV5-6	NA	TRBJ2-7	NA
CATSDPGGSGNTGELFF	TGTGCCACCAGTGACCCCGGTGGTAGCGGGAACACCGGGGAGCTGTTTTTT	TRBV24-1	NA	TRBJ2-2	few
CASSQDPGAGGIRYGYTF	TGCGCCAGCAGCCAAGATCCGGGGGCAGGGGGCATCAGATATGGCTACACCTTC	TRBV4-1	TRBD1	TRBJ1-2	NA
CSGTSSLAGNEQFF	TGCAGCGGGACTAGCAGTCTGGCTGGAAATGAGCAGTTCTTC	TRBV29-1	TRBD2	TRBJ2-1	NA
CASIPGQGAAEAFF	TGTGCCAGCATCCCGGGACAGGGGGCAGCTGAAGCTTTCTTT	TRBV7-9	TRBD1	TRBJ1-1	NA
CASSFSGPYEQYF	TGTGCCAGCAGTTTTTCGGGCCCCTACGAGCAGTACTTC	TRBV12-3/TRBV12-4	NA	TRBJ2-7	NA
CASSPVLSALGYTF	TGTGCCAGCAGCCCAGTGCTTTCTGCGCTGGGCTACACCTTC	TRBV11-1	NA	TRBJ1-2	once
CASSIDLLTQETQYF	TGTGCCAGTAGTATAGACTTACTCACTCAGGAGACCCAGTACTTC	TRBV19	NA	TRBJ2-5	NA
CASSEAVNRGAKNIQYF	TGTGCCAGCAGTGAAGCGGTTAACAGGGGGGCCAAAAACATTCAGTACTTC	TRBV2	TRBD1	TRBJ2-4	once
CASSAGRQPQHF	TGTGCCAGCAGTGCCGGTCGACAGCCCCAGCATTTT	TRBV12-3/TRBV12-4	NA	TRBJ1-5	NA
CASSLEDSRGYTF	TGTGCCAGCAGTCTTGAAGACAGTCGGGGCTACACCTTC	TRBV28	NA	TRBJ1-2	NA
CATSDSSGTGGTGELFF	TGTGCCACCAGTGATTCCTCCGGGACAGGCGGCACCGGGGAGCTGTTTTTT	TRBV24-1	TRBD1	TRBJ2-2	NA
CASSLSGDEQFF	TGTGCCAGCAGCTTGTCCGGTGATGAGCAGTTCTTC	TRBV11-3	NA	TRBJ2-1	NA
CASSSFLAGGGNEQFF	TGTGCCAGTAGTAGCTTTCTAGCGGGAGGGGGTAATGAGCAGTTCTTC	TRBV19	TRBD2	TRBJ2-1	NA
CASSESQGAGYEQYF	TGTGCCAGCAGTGAATCCCAGGGGGCTGGATACGAGCAGTACTTC	TRBV25-1	TRBD1	TRBJ2-7	NA